This T cell receptor (beta chain) was captured in a study of response to subunit inactivated influenza vaccine. Study-level points and caveats: Each seasonal flu vaccination may recruit only limited new T cells, authors suggested.

TCRdb reanalysed the RT-PCR reads using MiXCR and keeps one entry per CDR3 protein. The sample lists about 520,000 distinct CDR3 sequences, 6% to 9% occurring once. For this clonotype: Its antigen remains unknown.

CDR1 is SGHRS, CDR2 YFSETQ, per germline. There are 17 residues in the CDR3. Trimming cost V 4 bases and J 1 base; bases outside gene matches: 9. The receptor comes from a man aged 45 to 70 who received an inactivated influenza vaccine. This sample comprised PBMCs from blood, obtained around 2 years after vaccination. This chain uses TRBV5-1 with TRBJ2-7; 12 bases are shared with TRBD1. CDR3 residues: CASSTGTGGHRSYEQYF. CDR3 bases: TGCGCCAGCAGCACGGGGACAGGGGGCCATCGATCCTACGAGCAGTACTTC.